The sequence of this T cell receptor (beta chain) was determined in a study of T cell responses to AZD1222 COVID-19 vaccine. The study's findings and limits: The study identified only five to seven AZD1222 recipients as seropositive at baseline.

On this clone itself: Its antigen is unidentified.

TCRdb keeps only in-frame clones here, not all; method: immunoSEQ multiplex PCR. This table holds 90,000 to 150,000 clones, 75% to 95% found once. The V end was cut by 0 bases, the J end by 0 bases, with 12 bases between. The CDR3 totals 17 residues. Germline V gives CDR1 LGHDT, CDR2 YNNKEL (reference sequence). The rearrangement links TRBV3-1 (or the pseudogene TRBV3-2) to TRBJ2-1; TRBD1 or TRBD2 may be the D gene (5 bases each). The clonotype was recovered from an adult who received the MenACWY meningococcal vaccine as a control. The material sequenced was peripheral blood, taken 28 days after the second dose of the MenACWY control vaccine. CDR3 in amino acids: CASSQDRGGSSYNEQFF. The CDR3 nucleotides read TGTGCCAGCAGCCAAGATCGGGGCGGCAGCTCCTACAATGAGCAGTTCTTC.